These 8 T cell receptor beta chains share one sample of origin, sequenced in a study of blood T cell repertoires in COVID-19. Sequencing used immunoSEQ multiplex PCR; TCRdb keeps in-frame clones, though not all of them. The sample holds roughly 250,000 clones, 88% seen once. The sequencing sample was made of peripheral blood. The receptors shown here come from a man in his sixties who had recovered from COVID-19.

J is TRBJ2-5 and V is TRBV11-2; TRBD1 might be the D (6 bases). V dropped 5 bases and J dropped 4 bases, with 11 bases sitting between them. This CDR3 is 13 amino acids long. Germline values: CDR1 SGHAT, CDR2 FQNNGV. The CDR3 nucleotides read TGTGCCAGCAGCCCTGGGACACTAGAGACCCAGTACTTC. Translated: CASSPGTLETQYF.

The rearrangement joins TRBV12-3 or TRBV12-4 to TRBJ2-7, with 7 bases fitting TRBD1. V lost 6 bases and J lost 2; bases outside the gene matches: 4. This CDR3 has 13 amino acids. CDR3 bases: TGTGCCAGCAGCCGGGACAGACCCTACGAGCAGTACTTC. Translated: CASSRDRPYEQYF.

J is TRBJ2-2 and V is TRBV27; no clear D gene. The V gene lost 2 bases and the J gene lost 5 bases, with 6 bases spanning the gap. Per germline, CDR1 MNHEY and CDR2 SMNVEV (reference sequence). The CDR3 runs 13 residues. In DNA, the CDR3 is TGTGCCAGCAGTTTACTCTTAACCGGGGAGCTGTTTTTT. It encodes CASSLLLTGELFF.

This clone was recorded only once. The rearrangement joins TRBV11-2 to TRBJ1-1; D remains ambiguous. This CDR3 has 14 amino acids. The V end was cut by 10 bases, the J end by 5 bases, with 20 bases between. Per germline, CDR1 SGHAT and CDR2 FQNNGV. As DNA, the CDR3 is TGTGCCACCACGAAAGGTGGGGAGGGAACTGAAGCTTTCTTT. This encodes CATTKGGEGTEAFF.

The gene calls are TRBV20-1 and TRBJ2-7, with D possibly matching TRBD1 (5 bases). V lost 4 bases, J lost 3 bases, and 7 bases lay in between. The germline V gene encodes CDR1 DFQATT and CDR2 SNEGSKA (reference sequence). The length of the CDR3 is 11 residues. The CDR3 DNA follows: TGCAGTGCTACGCAGGGCTACGAGCAGTACTTC. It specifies CSATQGYEQYF.

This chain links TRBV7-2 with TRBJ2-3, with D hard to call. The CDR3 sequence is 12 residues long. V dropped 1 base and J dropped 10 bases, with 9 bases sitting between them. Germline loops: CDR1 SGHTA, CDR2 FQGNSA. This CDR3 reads CASSLGLRAQYF. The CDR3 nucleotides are TGTGCCAGCAGCTTAGGCCTGCGTGCGCAGTATTTT.

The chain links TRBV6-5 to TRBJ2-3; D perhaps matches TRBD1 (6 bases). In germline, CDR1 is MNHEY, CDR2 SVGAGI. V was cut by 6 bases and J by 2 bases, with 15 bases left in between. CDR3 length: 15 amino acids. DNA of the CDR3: TGTGCCAGCAGATGGAACAGGGCGACCACAGATACGCAGTATTTT. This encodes CASRWNRATTDTQYF.

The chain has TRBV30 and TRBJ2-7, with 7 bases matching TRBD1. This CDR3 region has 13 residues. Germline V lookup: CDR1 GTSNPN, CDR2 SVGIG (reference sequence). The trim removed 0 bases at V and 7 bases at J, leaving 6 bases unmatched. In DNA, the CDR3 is TGTGCCTGGAGTGTAACAGGGGAGAGGGAGCAGTACTTC. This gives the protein CAWSVTGEREQYF.